Following are 5 T cell receptor beta chains from one sample sequenced in a study of blood T cell repertoires in COVID-19. Measured with immunoSEQ multiplex PCR; TCRdb has only the in-frame clones, and not every one. The sample consists of 350,000 to 450,000 clones, nearly 90% of them appearing once. Sequencing was performed on PBMCs or T cells enriched from blood (not recorded which). The receptors were sampled from a woman aged 18 to 35 who had been exposed to COVID-19.

The J gene is TRBJ1-1, the V gene TRBV30; D is unclear. Trimming stripped 4 bases from V and 3 bases from J, with 12 bases between. CDR1 is GTSNPN, CDR2 SVGIG, per germline (reference sequence). The CDR3 is 13 amino acids. CDR3 sequence reads: CAWKKQWDTEAFF. The CDR3 bases are TGTGCCTGGAAGAAACAGTGGGACACTGAAGCTTTCTTT.

The chain links TRBV7-9 to TRBJ2-2; D call uncertain. The V end lost 5 bases, the J end lost 5 bases, and 6 bases lay between the germline ends. The germline V gene encodes CDR1 SEHNR and CDR2 FQNEAQ (reference sequence). CDR3 length: 12 amino acids. The CDR3 reads CASSPSTGELFF. In DNA, the CDR3 is TGTGCCAGCAGCCCCAGTACCGGGGAGCTGTTTTTT.

This chain links TRBV15 with TRBJ1-1; 9 nucleotides line up with TRBD1. The V gene end was trimmed by 1 base and the J gene end by 3 bases; junction bases not matched to a gene: 3. This CDR3 comprises 15 residues. The V gene's germline CDR1 is LNHNV and CDR2 YYDKDF (reference sequence). CDR3 sequence (DNA): TGTGCCACCAGCAGAGGACGGGACAGGGACACTGAAGCTTTCTTT. It codes for CATSRGRDRDTEAFF.

The chain combines TRBV27 with TRBJ2-7; D may be TRBD1 (6 bases). Germline CDR1 reads MNHEY; CDR2 reads SMNVEV (reference sequence). The CDR3 runs 19 residues. Trimming removed 2 bases from V and 0 bases from J, with 23 bases in between. For the CDR3, the DNA is TGTGCCAGCAGTTTAGGCGGCCGGCTGGGGGCGTATCGCTCCTACGAGCAGTACTTC. Protein sequence: CASSLGGRLGAYRSYEQYF.

The V and J genes are TRBV19 and TRBJ2-1; 7 nucleotides line up with TRBD2. The CDR3 totals 19 residues. CDR1 is LNHDA, CDR2 SQIVND, per germline (reference sequence). J lost 5 bases, V lost 4 bases, and 20 bases had no gene match. Here the CDR3 reads CASSSWSSLLLAPDNEQFF. CDR3 DNA: TGTGCCAGTAGTAGCTGGTCGTCCCTTTTACTAGCGCCCGACAATGAGCAGTTCTTC.